This entry lists 3 T cell receptor beta chains sequenced from one sample in a study of blood T cell repertoires in COVID-19. The table came from immunoSEQ multiplex PCR; TCRdb's copy has only in-frame clones and leaves some out. The sample has about 100,000 clones, around 90% seen once; the top ten hold 5%. The sample taken for sequencing was peripheral blood. The receptors shown here come from a human donor in a cohort sampled during active COVID-19.

The chain has TRBV11-2 and TRBJ1-2; maybe TRBD1 (6 bases). The CDR3 spans 14 residues. Germline CDR1 SGHAT, CDR2 FQNNGV. The V end lost 6 bases, the J end lost 4 bases, and 15 bases lay between the germline ends. The CDR3 nucleotides read TGTGCCAGCAGTAAACAACAGGGTGGCTATGGCTACACCTTC. Its protein is CASSKQQGGYGYTF.

This clone came up a few times. The gene calls are TRBV11-1 and TRBJ1-4; D might be TRBD1 (6 bases). The V end was cut by 4 bases, the J end by 5 bases, with 14 bases between. CDR1 SGHAT and CDR2 FQDESV come from the germline V gene (reference sequence). The CDR3 totals 15 residues. CDR3 nucleotide sequence: TGTGCCAGCAGCTCGACAGGAGGAGAGAATGAAAAACTGTTTTTT. It codes for CASSSTGGENEKLFF.

In DNA form, the CDR3 reads TGTGCCACCAGCAGGGAGACCCAGGACACAGCCAAGTACTTC. It encodes CATSRETQDTAKYF. The chain employs TRBV15 and TRBJ2-7, with D perhaps matching TRBD1 (5 bases). The ends were cut back, 3 bases at V and 11 bases at J, with 20 bases in the middle. The germline V gene encodes CDR1 LNHNV and CDR2 YYDKDF (reference sequence). The CDR3 has 14 amino acids.